The 14 T cell receptor beta chains listed next were all sequenced from one sample in a study of blood T cell repertoires in COVID-19 (dated by TCRdb to the early 2020s). Libraries were constructed by the immunoSEQ multiplex PCR assay. TCRdb retrieved this table from immuneACCESS and kept in-frame rearrangements only. Not all clones are present; in checked studies, unresolved V genes account for under half, and no reason is known for the remainder. A total of approximately 96,000 clones appear in this sample, about 90% of them only once. 4% to 4.5% of the sample goes to the ten largest clones. Sequencing was performed on peripheral blood. The receptors were sampled from a human donor with COVID-19, enrolled during active disease. The donor label of this sample is uncertain.

V is TRBV6-2 or TRBV6-3 and J is TRBJ1-2; perhaps TRBD1 as D (6 bases). V was cut by 4 bases and J by 8 bases, with 14 bases left in between. Germline CDR1 reads MNHEY; CDR2 reads SVGEGT. This CDR3 has 13 amino acids. The CDR3 sequence: CASSLQGPRGYTF. The CDR3 DNA is TGTGCCAGCAGTTTACAGGGCCCCAGAGGCTACACCTTC.

The V and J genes are TRBV5-1 and TRBJ2-7; D is perhaps TRBD1 (5 bases). Trimming removed 2 bases at V and 3 bases at J, with 9 bases between. Germline loops: CDR1 SGHRS, CDR2 YFSETQ. The CDR3 spans 13 residues. The CDR3 DNA sequence: TGCGCCAGCAGCTTCAAGGACAACTACGAGCAGTACTTC. This sequence encodes CASSFKDNYEQYF.

This clone occurred once. V usage is TRBV7-9 and J usage is TRBJ1-1, with D possibly matching TRBD1 (6 bases). Germline V gives CDR1 SEHNR, CDR2 FQNEAQ (reference sequence). The CDR3 covers 16 residues. V gave up 1 base and J gave up 5 bases, with 17 bases separating them. In DNA, the CDR3 is TGTGCCAGCAGCTTAGGAGGCAGCGCAAGGGGGACTGAAGCTTTCTTT. Amino acid sequence: CASSLGGSARGTEAFF. Combining the CDR3 with reference TRBV7-9 and TRBJ1-1 gives the whole variable domain DTGVSQNPRHKITKRGQNVTFRCDPISEHNRLYWYRQTLGQGPEFLTYFQNEAQLEKSRLLSDRFSAERPKGSFSTLEIQRTEQGDSAMYLCASSLGGSARGTEAFFGQGTRLTVV.

The chain employs TRBV12-3 or TRBV12-4 and TRBJ1-5; D ambiguous. CDR3 size: 13 residues. V was trimmed by 3 bases and J by 4 bases, leaving 7 bases between them. CDR3 residues: CASSFEGNQPQHF. The CDR3 bases are TGTGCCAGCAGTTTTGAGGGTAATCAGCCCCAGCATTTT.

The chain uses TRBV11-3 and TRBJ2-6, with 9 bases aligning to TRBD1. Trimming removed 5 bases from V and 2 bases from J; junction bases left unmatched: 7. The CDR3 spans 17 residues. Germline CDR1 reads SGHNT; CDR2 reads YENEEA. The CDR3 loop is CASSLGQGSPGANVLTF. The CDR3 nucleotides are TGTGCCAGCAGCCTAGGACAGGGGAGCCCTGGGGCCAACGTCCTGACTTTC. Supplemented by reference TRBV11-3 and TRBJ2-6, the full variable domain reads EAGVVQSPRYKIIEKKQPVAFWCNPISGHNTLYWYLQNLGQGPELLIRYENEEAVDDSQLPKDRFSAERLKGVDSTLKIQPAELGDSAVYLCASSLGQGSPGANVLTFGAGSRLTVL.

The chain uses TRBV7-9 and TRBJ1-4; possible D gene TRBD1, 6 bases. V dropped 1 base and J dropped 10 bases, with 19 bases sitting between them. CDR1 is SEHNR and CDR2 is FQNEAQ in the germline V gene (reference sequence). The CDR3 is 16 residues long. As DNA, the CDR3 is TGTGCCAGCAGCTTAGATACGGGGTCCACAGGGAGAAAACTGTTTTTT. Translating gives CASSLDTGSTGRKLFF.

CDR3 in amino acids: CAISREINSPLHF. CDR3 coding DNA: TGTGCCATCAGCAGGGAAATAAATTCACCCCTCCACTTT. V is TRBV10-3 and J is TRBJ1-6, with TRBD1 as a possible D gene (5 bases). The germline gives CDR1 ENHRY, CDR2 SYGVKD. The V end was cut by 6 bases, the J end by 7 bases, with 10 bases between. This CDR3 region has 13 residues.

This chain connects TRBV10-1 to TRBJ2-5; TRBD2 is a possible D gene (6 bases). The CDR3 totals 13 residues. The V end lost 3 bases, the J end lost 5 bases, and 10 bases lay between the germline ends. The germline V gene encodes CDR1 WNHNN and CDR2 SYGVQD (reference sequence). This chain's CDR3 is CASSDGTGETQYF. The DNA of the CDR3 is TGCGCCAGCAGTGACGGGACTGGGGAGACCCAGTACTTC.

V is TRBV5-1 and J is TRBJ2-2; tentatively, D is TRBD1 (5 bases). The ends were cut back, 1 base at V and 4 bases at J, with 14 bases in the middle. Germline loops: CDR1 SGHRS, CDR2 YFSETQ. This CDR3 is 16 amino acids long. The CDR3 is CASSLNGQGGTGELFF. As DNA, the CDR3 is TGCGCCAGCAGCTTGAATGGGCAGGGTGGCACCGGGGAGCTGTTTTTT.

The rearrangement uses TRBV7-9 and TRBJ1-1, with D perhaps matching TRBD1 (6 bases). The CDR3 runs to 15 residues. V was pared by 4 bases and J by 4 bases, with 16 bases between. Germline CDR1 SEHNR, CDR2 FQNEAQ (reference sequence). The CDR3 nucleotides read TGTGCCAGCAGCTCGCCGGGACAAGGGTTCACTGAAGCTTTCTTT. This translates into CASSSPGQGFTEAFF.

The rearrangement uses TRBV2 and TRBJ1-5; perhaps TRBD1 as D (5 bases). This CDR3 has 13 residues. Germline V CDR1 and CDR2: SNHLY, FYNNEI. V was pared by 3 bases and J by 6 bases, with 9 bases between. The CDR3 here is CASSEGRAQPQHF. The CDR3 DNA reads as TGTGCCAGCAGTGAGGGCAGGGCTCAGCCCCAGCATTTT.

The V call is TRBV6-1, the J call TRBJ1-2; a possible D gene is TRBD1 (6 bases). The CDR3 loop spans 15 amino acids. Between the trimmed V and J ends, which lost 3 bases and 1 base, there was a span of 12 bases. Per germline, CDR1 MNHNS and CDR2 SASEGT. The CDR3 DNA reads as TGTGCCAGCAGTGAGGGACACCGACATAACTATGGCTACACCTTC. Protein sequence: CASSEGHRHNYGYTF.

This clone was detected only once. The rearrangement uses TRBV19 and TRBJ1-5, with D unresolved. The ends were cut back, 6 bases at V and 0 bases at J, with 12 bases in the middle. Germline-derived CDR1 and CDR2 are LNHDA and SQIVND (reference sequence). This CDR3 is 15 amino acids long. In nucleotides, the CDR3 is TGTGCCAGTAGACTCCGAGGTTCTAGCAATCAGCCCCAGCATTTT. The encoded protein is CASRLRGSSNQPQHF.

The CDR3 protein is CASSEALLQGYEQYF. Here the CDR3 DNA reads TGTGCCAGCAGTGAAGCCCTTCTTCAGGGCTACGAGCAGTACTTC. The chain recombines TRBV2 with TRBJ2-7, with D perhaps matching TRBD1 (5 bases). Germline V CDR1 and CDR2: SNHLY, FYNNEI. The CDR3 covers 15 residues. V was cut by 0 bases and J by 3 bases, with 12 bases left in between.